A selection of T cell receptor beta chains follows, all from one sample in a study of T-cell reconstitution after alpha-beta-depleted transplantation in children. TCRdb redid the calling of the PCR reads with MiXCR, one entry per CDR3 protein. The top ten hold over 25% of the sample, which has about a million distinct CDR3 sequences, around 30% seen once. This specimen was PBMCs, mostly from graft donor cells, taken 360 days after TCRalphabeta/CD19-depleted stem cell transplant. These receptors originate from a boy younger than two who had a stem cell transplant for SCID, so the T cells may come from the graft donor. The CDR3 runs from the conserved cysteine through the conserved F or W. A D gene is named only where the DNA matches it firmly. Clone size is shown for a subset of rows, as once, few, many or a class of expanded clone.

v_call	j_call	d_call	clone_size	cdr3_nt	cdr3_aa
TRBV7-3	TRBJ2-2	TRBD1	.	TGTGCCAGCAGCTCCACCGGGACAGGGGTGAACACCGGGGAGCTGTTTTTT	CASSSTGTGVNTGELFF
TRBV6-5	TRBJ2-2	.	few	TGTGCCAGCAGTTACTCGATGGTCCTCACCGGGGAGCTGTTTTTT	CASSYSMVLTGELFF
TRBV15	TRBJ2-2	.	.	TGTGCCACCAGCCAGGCCTGGTCGGGCGGGGAGCTGTTTTTT	CATSQAWSGGELFF
TRBV12-3/TRBV12-4	TRBJ2-1	TRBD2	few	TGTGCCAGCAGTCCCCTTAGCGGGAGCTACTTCAATGAGCAGTTCTTC	CASSPLSGSYFNEQFF
TRBV12-3/TRBV12-4	TRBJ1-6	.	.	TGTGCCAGCAGTTTCAGGGGAAGTTCTTCACCCCTCCACTTT	CASSFRGSSSPLHF
TRBV28	TRBJ1-2	TRBD1	.	TGTGCCAGCAGTCCCGAACAGGGGTTTGGCTACACCTTC	CASSPEQGFGYTF
TRBV10-3	TRBJ2-5	.	.	TGTGCCATCAGTGAATCGCAGGGGTATCAAGAGACCCAGTACTTC	CAISESQGYQETQYF
TRBV29-1	TRBJ1-1	TRBD1	few	TGCAGCGCCATCCCCGACAGGGTGAACACTGAAGCTTTCTTT	CSAIPDRVNTEAFF
TRBV6-5	TRBJ1-1	.	.	TGTGCCAGCAGTTACTCGAAGGGAGGTCGGTTTATGAACACTGAAGCTTTCTTT	CASSYSKGGRFMNTEAFF
TRBV4-1	TRBJ2-1	.	.	TGCGCCAGCAGCCCCCGGGAAGGGGGGAATGAGCAGTTCTTC	CASSPREGGNEQFF
TRBV4-2	TRBJ2-7	.	.	TGTGCCAGCAGCCAAGATCTTGGGGGACTCGACTTCTCCTACGAGCAGTACTTC	CASSQDLGGLDFSYEQYF
TRBV12-5	TRBJ2-6	TRBD1	.	TGTGCTAGTGGTTTGGACAGGGGTTTATACTCTGGGGCCAACGTCCTGACTTTC	CASGLDRGLYSGANVLTF
TRBV12-3/TRBV12-4	TRBJ1-2	TRBD1	.	TGTGCCAGCAGTTTAGAGGACAGGGTCTATGGCTACACCTTC	CASSLEDRVYGYTF
TRBV12-5	TRBJ1-1	TRBD1	few	TGTGCTAGTGGTCCAACAGGGGTGCAGACTGAAGCTTTCTTT	CASGPTGVQTEAFF
TRBV20-1	TRBJ2-1	.	.	TGCAGTGCTAGAGGAGAAGGTGCAGGGACCACTTGGAATGAGCAGTTCTTC	CSARGEGAGTTWNEQFF
TRBV10-3	TRBJ1-5	.	few	TGTGCCATCAGTGGAGAGGGGAGCAATCAGCCCCAGCATTTT	CAISGEGSNQPQHF
TRBV3-1	TRBJ2-7	.	many	TGTGCCAGCAGCCAAACGGGGGCAGGAGGGCCCTACGAGCAGTACTTC	CASSQTGAGGPYEQYF
TRBV7-8	TRBJ2-5	.	few	TGTGCCAGCAGCTTAGCGCTAGGGACTGAAGAGACCCAGTACTTC	CASSLALGTEETQYF
TRBV7-9	TRBJ2-3	.	many	TGTGCCAGCAGCCATCCGGGGGATACGCAGTATTTT	CASSHPGDTQYF
TRBV28	TRBJ2-7	.	.	TGTGCCAGCAGAAGGCAGCCCTACGAGCAGTACTTC	CASRRQPYEQYF
TRBV10-3	TRBJ2-7	.	.	TGTGCCATCAGTGATTATGGCTACGAGCAGTACTTC	CAISDYGYEQYF
TRBV11-1	TRBJ1-6	.	.	TGTGCCAGCAGCTTAGGAACAGACTCGAGCTCCTATAATTCACCCCTCCACTTT	CASSLGTDSSSYNSPLHF
TRBV7-8	TRBJ2-7	.	few	TGTGCCAGCAGCTTAGAGGGGGGCAGCAACCCCTACGAGCAGTACTTC	CASSLEGGSNPYEQYF
TRBV12-3/TRBV12-4	TRBJ2-1	.	few	TGTGCCAGCAAGTCCAGGGGCGTTGGACCCTACAATGAGCAGTTCTTC	CASKSRGVGPYNEQFF
TRBV2	TRBJ1-2	.	few	TGTGCCAGCAGCTCCCCCTCGGACGGTGGGAACTATGGCTACACCTTC	CASSSPSDGGNYGYTF
TRBV5-4	TRBJ2-2	TRBD2	.	TGTGCCAGCACCTTACTGGCGGGGGGGACCGGGGAGCTGTTTTTT	CASTLLAGGTGELFF